The clone carrying this TCR beta chain was observed a single time. This specimen comes from a study of shared clonotypes between healthy human individuals. The repertoire was sequenced with immunoSEQ multiplex PCR; TCRdb's copy has only in-frame clones and lacks some. The sample holds about 2 million clones, roughly 94% seen once. Germline V lookup: CDR1 SQVTM, CDR2 ANQGSEA. CDR3 length: 14 residues. J lost 2 bases, V lost 8 bases, and 12 bases had no gene match. The gene calls are TRBV29-1 and TRBJ2-7, with 7 bases aligning to TRBD1. The sample consisted of naive CD4+ T cells sorted from blood. Stated subset: CD45RA+ positively selected. The origin of this receptor is a man between 18 and 35 years old in good health. This CDR3 is CSFVPGQWTYEQYF. CDR3 bases: TGCAGCTTTGTTCCGGGACAGTGGACCTACGAGCAGTACTTC.